The subject of this entry is one TCR beta chain. It has no known antigen specificity. The junction departs from germline at one end; a sequencing error may be responsible. The instrument given in TCRdb is Illumina MiSeq. The public reads were reprocessed in TCRdb via fastp at Q25 and MiXCR, keeping in-frame beta chains. Rows matching on CDR3 protein sequence are summarized as one entry with the most common DNA and genes. Counted in this sample were more than 50,000 distinct CDR3 sequences; 20% to 25% of them appeared once. The top ten constitute 2% to 2.5% of the sample. This sample stems from a study of lung T cells in sarcoidosis with Löfgren's syndrome (TCRdb year 2017). As for the study more broadly: Sarcoidosis was characterized as a granulomatous, predominantly pulmonary disease marked by accumulation of CD4+ T cells in bronchoalveolar lavage fluid. The repertoire analyses focused on Löfgren's syndrome patients. The research as a whole found: Compared with control subjects, Lofgren's syndrome patients reportedly showed the greatest expansion in the V gene segments TRAV12-1 and TRBV2. Recognition of a sarcoidosis-associated antigen was only suggested, and the antigen itself remained putative and was not identified. CDR3 motifs in TRAV12-1 and TRBV2 were reported to be shared across several Lofgren's syndrome patients, which suggests public CD4+ TCR repertoires. In alphabeta pairing analysis, TRAV12-1 was found to pair preferentially with TRBV2, and CDR3 homology was shown by the resulting paired TCRs.

Inclusive of the bounding cysteine and phenylalanine, the CDR3 is 14 residues long. The entry retains the CDR3 DNA only, 42 bases that are in frame from base 1. The sequence was obtained from a human donor with sarcoidosis (Löfgren's syndrome or another form), or a control subject (not recorded which). The sequenced sample was CD4+ T cells from PBMCs. Recombination linked TRBV12-3 or TRBV12-4 to TRBJ2-7; possibly the D gene is TRBD2, per 6 matching bases. The base sequence is TGTGTCAGCCTATCCCACGCGGGGACCTACGAGCAGTACTTC. Its product reads: CVSLSHAGTYEQYF.